The 15 T cell receptor beta chains listed next were all sequenced from one sample in a study of blood T cell repertoires in COVID-19. Only in-frame clones appear in the TCRdb table, and some are missing; sequencing was by immunoSEQ multiplex PCR. The table has a few hundred thousand clones, around 86% seen once. Sequenced: PBMCs or T cells enriched from blood (not recorded which). Every receptor here comes from a woman under 30 who had recovered from COVID-19.

This clone was counted a few times. The chain employs TRBV2 and TRBJ1-1, with a possible D match to TRBD1 (5 bases). The V and J ends lost 3 bases and 0 bases respectively, with 17 bases between them. The germline CDR1 and CDR2 sequences are SNHLY and FYNNEI. This CDR3 is 17 amino acids long. This chain's CDR3 is CASSDYVGRTMNTEAFF. Written as DNA, the CDR3 is TGTGCCAGCAGTGATTATGTGGGGAGGACAATGAACACTGAAGCTTTCTTT. Looking up the rest from reference TRBV2 and TRBJ1-1 gives the full variable domain: EPEVTQTPSHQVTQMGQEVILRCVPISNHLYFYWYRQILGQKVEFLVSFYNNEISEKSEIFDDQFSVERPDGSNFTLKIRSTKLEDSAMYFCASSDYVGRTMNTEAFFGQGTRLTVV.

The chain couples TRBV7-8 to TRBJ2-2, with D maybe TRBD2 (5 bases). Germline V gene sequence: CDR1 SGHVS, CDR2 FQNEAQ. The CDR3 loop spans 16 amino acids. The germline V and J ends were trimmed by 5 bases and 2 bases, with 15 bases remaining between them. CDR3 region: CASSTQRTFNTGELFF. DNA for the CDR3: TGTGCCAGCAGCACACAGCGGACCTTCAACACCGGGGAGCTGTTTTTT.

The chain employs TRBV13 and TRBJ1-6; unclear D gene. Germline CDR1 and CDR2: PRHDT and FYEKMQ (reference sequence). The V end was cut by 5 bases, the J end by 9 bases, with 11 bases between. The CDR3 is 13 residues long. CDR3 nucleotide sequence: TGTGCCAGCAGCGTCCGACAAGTTTCACCCCTCCACTTT. It yields the protein CASSVRQVSPLHF.

CDR3 amino acids: CASGTGQGAYNEQFF. The DNA for the CDR3 is TGTGCTAGTGGCACCGGACAGGGGGCCTACAATGAGCAGTTCTTC. The gene calls are TRBV12-5 and TRBJ2-1, with 10 nucleotides matching TRBD1. J was trimmed by 2 bases and V by 6 bases; bases with no gene match: 4. This CDR3 contains 15 residues. Germline V gene data show CDR1 as LGHNT and CDR2 as FRNRAP.

This sequence joins TRBV28 and TRBJ2-3; 11 bases align to TRBD2. V dropped 7 bases and J dropped 0; count of bases not matched to a gene: 9. The CDR3 sequence is 17 residues long. Germline loops: CDR1 MDHEN, CDR2 SYDVKM. For the CDR3, the DNA is TGTGCCAGCAAGGACGGGGGGACTAGCGGAAGCACAGATACGCAGTATTTT. Translated: CASKDGGTSGSTDTQYF.

J is TRBJ1-2 and V is TRBV29-1; 10 nucleotides agree with TRBD1. The CDR3 loop spans 14 amino acids. V gave up 4 bases and J gave up 0 bases; unmatched junction bases: 2. Germline values: CDR1 SQVTM, CDR2 ANQGSEA. Here the CDR3 reads CSVGTGGSNYGYTF. CDR3 nucleotides: TGCAGCGTTGGGACAGGGGGTTCTAACTATGGCTACACCTTC.

The gene calls are TRBV7-6 and TRBJ1-5; 9 bases line up with TRBD1. Trimming removed 5 bases from V and 2 bases from J; junction bases left unmatched: 4. The V gene's germline CDR1 is SGHVS and CDR2 FNYEAQ. The CDR3 has 15 residues. Here the CDR3 reads CASSPRTGGNQPQHF. DNA of the CDR3: TGTGCCAGCAGCCCCAGGACAGGGGGCAATCAGCCCCAGCATTTT.

The rearrangement uses TRBV18 and TRBJ1-5, with D tentatively TRBD1 (6 bases). CDR1 and CDR2 (germline): KGHSH, LQKENI. The CDR3 covers 15 residues. The germline V and J ends were trimmed by 2 bases and 3 bases, with 11 bases remaining between them. The CDR3 DNA reads as TGTGCCAGCTCACCAGGCGGACAGAACAATCAGCCCCAGCATTTT. Residues: CASSPGGQNNQPQHF.

This sequence joins TRBV6-4 and TRBJ1-2; 7 bases are shared with TRBD1. Germline CDR1 MRHNA, CDR2 SNTAGT. The length of the CDR3 is 16 residues. Trimming took 5 bases from V and 8 from J; bases not matched to a gene: 17. The CDR3 DNA sequence: TGTGCCAGCAGTCCCTGGTCAGGGGGAACTCTGGGGGGCTACACCTTC. Its translation: CASSPWSGGTLGGYTF.

The chain couples TRBV29-1 to TRBJ1-1, with 12 bases aligning to TRBD1. This CDR3 region has 15 residues. From germline, CDR1 is SQVTM and CDR2 ANQGSEA. Trimming cost V 8 bases and J 10 bases; bases outside gene matches: 17. The DNA for the CDR3 is TGCAGCTATAACCACCTGGGACAGGGGGCCTTTGGAGCTTTCTTT. Translating it yields CSYNHLGQGAFGAFF.

The chain is built from TRBV15 and TRBJ2-1; D perhaps matches TRBD1 (8 bases). This CDR3 comprises 16 residues. Trimming shortened V by 3 bases and J by 4 bases, and 16 bases separated the two germline ends. CDR1 LNHNV and CDR2 YYDKDF come from the germline V gene (reference sequence). The CDR3 sequence is CATSRGGDRRYNEQFF. The CDR3, as DNA: TGTGCCACCAGCAGGGGGGGGGACAGGCGATACAATGAGCAGTTCTTC.

The V call is TRBV5-1, the J call TRBJ2-7; 7 bases are a match to TRBD2. This CDR3 region has 14 residues. V was pared by 7 bases and J by 3 bases, with 10 bases of the junction left unmatched. The germline CDR1 and CDR2 sequences are SGHRS and YFSETQ. The chain's CDR3 is CASQYGLGSYEQYF. The CDR3 DNA is TGCGCCAGCCAATACGGACTAGGGAGCTACGAGCAGTACTTC.

The genes are TRBV6-5 and TRBJ2-7; TRBD1 agrees at 9 bases. Germline V gene data show CDR1 as MNHEY and CDR2 as SVGAGI. This CDR3 comprises 14 residues. The V segment lost 5 bases and the J segment 4 bases; nucleotides outside the gene matches: 6. CDR3 residues: CASSLQGANYEQYF. As DNA, the CDR3 is TGTGCCAGCAGTCTACAGGGGGCCAATTACGAGCAGTACTTC.

V usage is TRBV4-1 and J usage is TRBJ2-7, with a tentative D call TRBD2 (5 bases). The CDR3 is 15 amino acids. Germline V gene data show CDR1 as MGHRA and CDR2 as YSYEKL. The V gene lost 4 bases and the J gene lost 3 bases, with 16 bases spanning the gap. As DNA, the CDR3 is TGCGCCAGCAGCCGACTCTCGGGGAAGAGCTACGAGCAGTACTTC. This translates into CASSRLSGKSYEQYF.

The V gene is TRBV5-1, the J gene TRBJ2-1, with a possible D match to TRBD2 (6 bases). The CDR3 spans 15 residues. CDR1 is SGHRS, CDR2 YFSETQ, per germline. V was clipped by 3 bases and J by 3 bases, with 13 bases between them. This chain's CDR3 is CASSSSGAGYNEQFF. The CDR3 coding sequence is TGCGCCAGCAGCTCCTCGGGAGCGGGCTACAATGAGCAGTTCTTC.